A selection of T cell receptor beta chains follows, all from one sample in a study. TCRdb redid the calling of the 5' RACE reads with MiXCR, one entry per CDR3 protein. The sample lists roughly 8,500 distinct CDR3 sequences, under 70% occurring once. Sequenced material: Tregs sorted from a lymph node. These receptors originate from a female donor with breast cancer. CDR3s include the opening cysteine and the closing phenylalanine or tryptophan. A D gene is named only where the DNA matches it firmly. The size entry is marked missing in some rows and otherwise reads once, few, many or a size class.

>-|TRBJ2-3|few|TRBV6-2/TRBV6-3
TGTGCCAGAAAAATCAGGGAAGGGGGCACAGATACGCAGTATTTT
CARKIREGGTDTQYF
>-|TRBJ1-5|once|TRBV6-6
TGTGCCAGCAGTTACTCGACTTCCGGAATTAATCAGCCCCAGCATTTT
CASSYSTSGINQPQHF
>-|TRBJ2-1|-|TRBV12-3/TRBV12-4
TGTGCCAGCAGTAGCCAAGGGCCCTGGGGTGAGCAGTTCTTC
CASSSQGPWGEQFF
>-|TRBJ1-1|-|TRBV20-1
TGCAGTGCTAGAGGACCGAGGAACACTGAAGCTTTCTTT
CSARGPRNTEAFF
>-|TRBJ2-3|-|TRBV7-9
TGTGCCAGCAGCCCCGGGACGAAGACAGATACGCAGTATTTT
CASSPGTKTDTQYF
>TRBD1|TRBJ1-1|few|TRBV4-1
TGCGCCAGCAGCCCCGGCCCAGGGGGGAGATATGAAGCTTTCTTT
CASSPGPGGRYEAFF
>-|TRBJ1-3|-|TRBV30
TGTGCCTGGAGATTTAGAAACACCATATATTTT
CAWRFRNTIYF
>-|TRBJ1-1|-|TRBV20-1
TGCAGTGTCCGCCCCGCATCAGACACGATTGCTTTCTTT
CSVRPASDTIAFF
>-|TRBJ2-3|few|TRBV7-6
TGTGCCATTCGACGGATACTCACAGATACGCAGTATTTT
CAIRRILTDTQYF
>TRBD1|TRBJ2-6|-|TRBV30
TGTGCCTGCAGACAGGGCTCTGGGGCCAACGTCCTGACTTTC
CACRQGSGANVLTF
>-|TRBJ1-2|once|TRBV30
TGTGCCTGGAAGGTTGTACGGCGGGACTATGGCTACACCTTC
CAWKVVRRDYGYTF
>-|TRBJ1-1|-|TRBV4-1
TGCGCCAGCAGCTCGTACACTGAAGCTTTCTTT
CASSSYTEAFF
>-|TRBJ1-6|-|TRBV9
TGTGCCAGCAGCGCCGAACCCTGGGATTCACCCCTCCACTTT
CASSAEPWDSPLHF
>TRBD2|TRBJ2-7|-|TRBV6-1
TGTGCCAGCAGTGAAGCCCCCAGCGGGACCACATTC
CASSEAPSGTTF
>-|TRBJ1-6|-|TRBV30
TGTGCCTGGAGTTTGGAAAATTCACCCCTCCACTTT
CAWSLENSPLHF
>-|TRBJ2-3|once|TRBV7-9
TGTGCCAGCAGCTTACGATGGGGCACAGATACGCAGTATTTT
CASSLRWGTDTQYF
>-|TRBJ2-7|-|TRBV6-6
TGTGCCAGCAGTCTAGCCGGGCCGGGACAAAAATCCTACGAGCAGTACTTC
CASSLAGPGQKSYEQYF
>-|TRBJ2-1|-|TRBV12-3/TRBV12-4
TGTGCCAGCAGCGACAGGGCGGGATTGGATGAGCAGTTCTTC
CASSDRAGLDEQFF
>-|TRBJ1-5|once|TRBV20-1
TGCAGTGCTAGAGAGGGGCAGGCATTTCAGCCCCAGCATTTC
CSAREGQAFQPQHF
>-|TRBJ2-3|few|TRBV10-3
TGTGCCATCAGTGATTTACAAGCTAGCACAGATACGCAGTATTTT
CAISDLQASTDTQYF
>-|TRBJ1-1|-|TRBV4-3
TGCGCCAGCAGCCGAGAGGGGTGGGGGGAAGCTTTCTTT
CASSREGWGEAFF
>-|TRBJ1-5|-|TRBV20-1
TGCAGTGCGCGGCGGAGGGAACAGCCCCAGCATTTT
CSARRREQPQHF
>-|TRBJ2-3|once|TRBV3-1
TGTGCCAGCAGCCTTCTTAGGGATACGCAGTATTTT
CASSLLRDTQYF
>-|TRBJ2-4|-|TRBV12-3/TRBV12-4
TGTGCCAGCAGTTATCTAGCCAAAAACATTCAGTACTTC
CASSYLAKNIQYF
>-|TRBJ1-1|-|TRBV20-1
TGCAGTGCTACGGGGTACCTGGGGGCTTTCTTT
CSATGYLGAFF
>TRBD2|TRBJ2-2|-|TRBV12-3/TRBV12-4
TGTGCCAGCAGCGCCGGGACTAGCGGGCAAACCGGGGAGCTGTTTTTT
CASSAGTSGQTGELFF
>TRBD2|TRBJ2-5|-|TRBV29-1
TGCAGCGTTGAGGTTGGGCTAGCGGCATACCAAGAGACCCAGTACTTC
CSVEVGLAAYQETQYF
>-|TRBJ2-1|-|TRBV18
TGTGCCAGCTCACCGTCGGGGTTCCTGGTAGCGAGAAACAATGAGCAGTTCTTC
CASSPSGFLVARNNEQFF
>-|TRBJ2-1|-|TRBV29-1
TGCAGCGTTGGGCTGGGGGCGAACAATGAGCAGTTCTTC
CSVGLGANNEQFF
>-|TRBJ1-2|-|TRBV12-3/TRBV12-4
TGTGCCAGCACCCAATCGTCAGAAGGCTATGGCTACACCTTC
CASTQSSEGYGYTF
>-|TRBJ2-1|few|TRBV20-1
TGCAGTGCTGACTTGACGGAGAGTCGTGGGAATGAGCAGTTCTTC
CSADLTESRGNEQFF
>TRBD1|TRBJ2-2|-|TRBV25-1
TGTGCCAGCAGTGAATCTACCGGTGGGACAGTCACCGGGGAGCTGTTTTTT
CASSESTGGTVTGELFF
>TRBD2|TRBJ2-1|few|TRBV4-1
TGCGCCAGCAGCCAAGATCCCAGCGGGGGGACCTACAATGAGCAGTTCTTC
CASSQDPSGGTYNEQFF
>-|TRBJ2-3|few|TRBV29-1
TGCAGCGTTGAACTCGCAGAGGCAGATACGCAGTATTTT
CSVELAEADTQYF
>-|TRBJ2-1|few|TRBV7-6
TGTGCCAGCAGCTTGACCGGACCCTACAATGAGCAGTTCTTC
CASSLTGPYNEQFF
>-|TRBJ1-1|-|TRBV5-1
TGCGCCAGCAGCTCCCCGGACGGGGTGGGGACTGAAGCTTTCTTT
CASSSPDGVGTEAFF
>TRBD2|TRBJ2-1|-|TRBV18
TGTGCCAGCTCACCATTCTCGGGGACTAGCGGAGTTTACAATGAGCAGTTCTTC
CASSPFSGTSGVYNEQFF
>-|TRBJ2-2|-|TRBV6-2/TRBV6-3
TGTGCCAGCAGTAATGGGACACTGAACACCGGGGAGCTGTTTTTT
CASSNGTLNTGELFF
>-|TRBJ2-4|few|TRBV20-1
TGCAGTGCTGCGATTGGGGGGCGCCCCACGGAATTC
CSAAIGGRPTEF
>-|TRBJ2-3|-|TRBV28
TGTGCCAGCATCCTCGGGGGCAACACAGATACGCAGTATTTT
CASILGGNTDTQYF
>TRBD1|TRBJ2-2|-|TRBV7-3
TGTGCCAGCAGCTTTGGGGGACAGTTAAACACCGGGGAGCTGTTTTTT
CASSFGGQLNTGELFF
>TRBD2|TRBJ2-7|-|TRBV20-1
TGCAGTGCTTTACGGACTAGCGGGAGCTACGAGCAGTACTTC
CSALRTSGSYEQYF
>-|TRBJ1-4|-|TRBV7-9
TGTGCCAGCAGCTTTAACTCGGTGAAACTGTTTTTT
CASSFNSVKLFF
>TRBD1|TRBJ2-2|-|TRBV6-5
TGTGCCAGCACCGCGACAGGGATGCCCGGGGAGCTGTTTTTT
CASTATGMPGELFF
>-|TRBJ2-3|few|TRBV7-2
TGTGCCAGCGGCGTCGGGGGGCTCACAGATACGCAGTATTTT
CASGVGGLTDTQYF
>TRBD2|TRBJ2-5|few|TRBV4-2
TGTGCCAGCAGCCAAGATCGGGAGGGCCAAGAGACCCAGTACTTC
CASSQDREGQETQYF
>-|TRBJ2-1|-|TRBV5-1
TGCGCCAGCAGCCGGAGCAACAGCCCCTACAATGAGCAGTTCTTC
CASSRSNSPYNEQFF
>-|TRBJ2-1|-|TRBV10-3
TGTGCCAGCAACCACAACACGGGGGATGAGCAGTTCTTC
CASNHNTGDEQFF
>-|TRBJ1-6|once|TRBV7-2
TGTGCCAGCAGCTTAGGTCGGGCAAACGTCAGCTCCTATAATTCACCCCTCCACTTT
CASSLGRANVSSYNSPLHF
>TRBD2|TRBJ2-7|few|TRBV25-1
TGTGCCAGCAGTGCAGCGGGAAGCTACGAGCAGTACTTC
CASSAAGSYEQYF
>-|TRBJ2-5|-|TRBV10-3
TGTGCCATCAGTGGTCCGGGGTCCCGAGAGACCCAGTACTTC
CAISGPGSRETQYF